This TCR beta chain comes out of a study of blood T cell repertoires in COVID-19. Study details: COVID-19 samples from acute and convalescent phases originated in the United States, Italy and Spain. Nucleic acid was either cDNA or gDNA, and it came from T cells, B-cell-depleted T cells, or PBMCs.

The data were produced by immunoSEQ multiplex PCR, yet TCRdb's version contains in-frame clones alone and is incomplete. The repertoire has nearly 50,000 clones, 86% of them found once; the top ten carry roughly 2.1%. Trimming pared 2 bases from V and 1 base from J, leaving 2 bases between. The germline V gene encodes CDR1 MDHEN and CDR2 SYDVKM. The CDR3 consists of 12 residues. For this clone: The same CDR3 can be traced to other DNA sequences in this sample.

The sequence came from a woman in her sixties or seventies with acute or convalescent COVID-19. The chain couples TRBV28 to TRBJ1-1; D unresolved. Sequenced: peripheral blood. The CDR3, as DNA: TGTGCCAGCAGTTTACGGAACACTGAAGCTTTCTTT. Its protein is CASSLRNTEAFF.